This passage covers 8 T cell receptor beta chains from one sample sequenced in a study of T cell repertoires in ileal Crohn's disease. Time point noted: proximal margin of the surgical specimen (macroscopically non-inflamed). Data came from immunoSEQ multiplex PCR; TCRdb stores just in-frame clones and leaves some out. The table has about 3,000 clones, around 75% seen once. Sequencing was carried out using ileal tissue. The receptors were sampled from an adult with Crohn's disease.

The genes are TRBV14 and TRBJ1-1; D is unresolved. Trimming pared 4 bases from V and 5 bases from J, leaving 11 bases between. CDR1 and CDR2 from the germline V gene are SGHDN and FVKESK. This CDR3 spans 13 amino acids. The CDR3 DNA is TGTGCCAGCAGCCTGGAGGGTTTGACTGAAGCTTTCTTT. This codes for CASSLEGLTEAFF.

This clone was found a few times. This chain connects TRBV5-6 to TRBJ2-1, with TRBD2 matching over 12 bases. Looked up from germline, CDR1 is SGHDT and CDR2 is YYEEEE. V lost 4 bases and J lost 6; bases outside the gene matches: 11. This CDR3 contains 17 residues. DNA of the CDR3: TGTGCCAGCAGCAGCAGCGCTAGCGGGGGGGCCGTCAATGAGCAGTTCTTC. This translates into CASSSSASGGAVNEQFF.

This clone was seen only once. V and J are TRBV5-1 and TRBJ2-7; the D gene is possibly TRBD1 (6 bases). CDR3 length: 17 amino acids. CDR1 is SGHRS and CDR2 is YFSETQ in the germline V gene. With 4 bases removed from V and 2 bases from J, the gap between germline ends came to 22 bases. CDR3 in amino acids: CASSPSWDQGTPYEQYF. The CDR3 nucleotides are TGCGCCAGCAGCCCATCTTGGGACCAGGGGACCCCCTACGAGCAGTACTTC.

This clone occurred a few times. The chain carries TRBV15 and TRBJ2-7; 9 bases fit TRBD1. This CDR3 has 13 residues. Germline CDR1 is LNHNV and CDR2 is YYDKDF (reference sequence). J lost 6 bases, V lost 4 bases, and 4 bases had no gene match. The CDR3, as DNA: TGTGCCACCAGCAACAGGGGGCGTCGCGAGCAGTACTTC. Encoded protein: CATSNRGRREQYF. The full variable domain, its missing parts supplied by reference TRBV15 and TRBJ2-7, is DAMVIQNPRYQVTQFGKPVTLSCSQTLNHNVMYWYQQKSSQAPKLLFHYYDKDFNNEADTPDNFQSRRPNTSFCFLDIRSPGLGDTAMYLCATSNRGRREQYFGPGTRLTVT.

The chain couples TRBV30 to TRBJ2-3; tentative D call: TRBD2 (7 bases). Germline V CDR1 and CDR2: GTSNPN, SVGIG (reference sequence). Trimming pared 3 bases from V and 2 bases from J, leaving 12 bases between. The CDR3 runs to 14 residues. CDR3 sequence reads: CAWRPGGPTDTQYF. The CDR3 DNA sequence: TGTGCCTGGAGGCCGGGGGGCCCCACAGATACGCAGTATTTT.

The chain links TRBV25-1 to TRBJ1-5; D is unclear. With 1 base removed from V and 0 bases from J, the gap between germline ends came to 10 bases. CDR3 size: 16 residues. The germline gives CDR1 MGHDK, CDR2 SYGVNS. CDR3 nucleotide sequence: TGTGCCAGCAGTGAATCCCGTACAGATAGCAATCAGCCCCAGCATTTT. Its translation is CASSESRTDSNQPQHF.

The chain combines TRBV6-6 with TRBJ2-2, with TRBD1 matching 8 bases. The CDR3 extends over 14 amino acids. J was trimmed by 6 bases and V by 10 bases; bases with no gene match: 10. Germline lookup yields CDR1 MNHNY and CDR2 SVGAGI (reference sequence). CDR3 in DNA: TGTGCCACCCGGGACAGGTTCAGCGCCGGGGAGCTGTTTTTT. As protein: CATRDRFSAGELFF.

The J gene is TRBJ1-5, the V gene TRBV9; weak D call: TRBD1 (6 bases). Germline V gene lookup returns CDR1 SGDLS and CDR2 YYNGEE. CDR3 length: 15 residues. Trimming pared 4 bases from V and 3 bases from J, leaving 14 bases between. This CDR3 reads CASSYRGGINQPQHF. Here the CDR3 DNA reads TGTGCCAGCAGCTACCGAGGGGGGATCAATCAGCCCCAGCATTTT.